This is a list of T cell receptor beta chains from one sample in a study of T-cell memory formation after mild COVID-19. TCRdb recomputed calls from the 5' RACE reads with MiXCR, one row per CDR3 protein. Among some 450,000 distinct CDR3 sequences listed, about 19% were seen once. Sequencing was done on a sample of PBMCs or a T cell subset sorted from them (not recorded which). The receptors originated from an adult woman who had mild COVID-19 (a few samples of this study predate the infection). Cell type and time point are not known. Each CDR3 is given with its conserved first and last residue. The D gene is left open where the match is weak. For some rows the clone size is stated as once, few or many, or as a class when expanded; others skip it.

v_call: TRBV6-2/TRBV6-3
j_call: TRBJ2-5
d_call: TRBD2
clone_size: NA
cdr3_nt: TGTGCCAGCAGAGATAGCGGGAGGGCGGAGACCCAGTACTTC
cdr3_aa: CASRDSGRAETQYF

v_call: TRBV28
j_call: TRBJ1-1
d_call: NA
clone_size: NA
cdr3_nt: TGTGCCAGCAGTCCACCGGGCATAATGAACACTGAAGCTTTCTTT
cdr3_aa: CASSPPGIMNTEAFF

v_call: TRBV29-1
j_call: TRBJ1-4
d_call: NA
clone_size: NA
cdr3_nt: TGCAGCGTTCTATCAGGGTACGGAAAACTGTTTTTT
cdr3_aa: CSVLSGYGKLFF

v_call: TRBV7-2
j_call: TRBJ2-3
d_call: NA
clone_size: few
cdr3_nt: TGTGCCAGCAGCTCCCATTCGGGGGTACGCACAGATACGCAGTATTTT
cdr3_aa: CASSSHSGVRTDTQYF

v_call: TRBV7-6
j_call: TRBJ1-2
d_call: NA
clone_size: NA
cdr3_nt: TGTGCCACCACTCAAGACCCGGGGCTGGGTGGCTACACCTTC
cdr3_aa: CATTQDPGLGGYTF

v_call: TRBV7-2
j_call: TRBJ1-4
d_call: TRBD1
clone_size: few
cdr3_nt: TGTGCCAGCAGCTTAGGCCGGACAGGGGGCGCAGTTGAAAAACTGTTTTTT
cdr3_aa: CASSLGRTGGAVEKLFF

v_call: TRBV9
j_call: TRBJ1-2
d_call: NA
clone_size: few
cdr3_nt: TGTGCCAGCAGCGCGACAGAGACGAACTATGGCTACACCTTC
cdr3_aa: CASSATETNYGYTF

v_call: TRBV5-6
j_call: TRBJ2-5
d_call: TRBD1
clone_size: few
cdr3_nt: TGTGCCAGCAGCCCCAGGGGGCATCAAGAGACCCAGTACTTC
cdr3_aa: CASSPRGHQETQYF

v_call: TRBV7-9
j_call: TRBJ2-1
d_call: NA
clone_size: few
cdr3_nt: TGTGCCAGCAAGAGAGCGTCGAGCTCCTACAATGAGCAGTTCTTC
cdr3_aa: CASKRASSSYNEQFF

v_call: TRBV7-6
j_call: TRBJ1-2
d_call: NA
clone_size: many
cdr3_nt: TGTGCCAGCAGCCCCCGAATCGGGGAGGGGAGCTATGGCTACACCTTC
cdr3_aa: CASSPRIGEGSYGYTF

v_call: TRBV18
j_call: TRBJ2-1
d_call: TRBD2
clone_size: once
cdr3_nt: TGTGCCAGCATTAGCGGGGGGAGCTACAATGAGCAGTTCTTC
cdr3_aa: CASISGGSYNEQFF

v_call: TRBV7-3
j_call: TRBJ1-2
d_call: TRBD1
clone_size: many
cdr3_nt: TGTGCCAGCAGCCCATCCTTATTCTTTTCCGGGACAGGGGAGGGAGAACGTAGAGGCTACACCTTC
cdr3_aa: CASSPSLFFSGTGEGERRGYTF

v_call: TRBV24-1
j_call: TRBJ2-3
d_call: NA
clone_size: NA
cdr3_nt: TGTGCCACCAGTGATTACCTCGGAGGGGCGGATACGCAGTATTTT
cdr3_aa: CATSDYLGGADTQYF

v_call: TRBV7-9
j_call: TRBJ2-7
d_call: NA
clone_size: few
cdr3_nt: TGTGCCAGCAGCTACACAGGGAACCTCTACGAGCAGTACTTC
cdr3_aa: CASSYTGNLYEQYF

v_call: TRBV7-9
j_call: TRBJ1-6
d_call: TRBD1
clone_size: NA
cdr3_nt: TGTGCCAGCAGCGCCACGGGACAGGGATGGGCACCCCTCCACTTT
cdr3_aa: CASSATGQGWAPLHF